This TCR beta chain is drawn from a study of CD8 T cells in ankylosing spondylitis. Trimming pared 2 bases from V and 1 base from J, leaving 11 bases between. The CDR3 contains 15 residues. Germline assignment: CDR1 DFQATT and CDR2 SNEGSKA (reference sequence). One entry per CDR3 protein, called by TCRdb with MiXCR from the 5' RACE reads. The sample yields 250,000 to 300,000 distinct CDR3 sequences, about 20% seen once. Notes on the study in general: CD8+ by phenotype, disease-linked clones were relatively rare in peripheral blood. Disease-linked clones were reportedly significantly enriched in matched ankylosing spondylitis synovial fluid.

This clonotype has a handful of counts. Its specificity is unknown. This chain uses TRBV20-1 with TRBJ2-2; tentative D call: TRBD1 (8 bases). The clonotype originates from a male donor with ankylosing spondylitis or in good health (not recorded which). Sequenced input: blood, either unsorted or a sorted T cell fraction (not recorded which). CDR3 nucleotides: TGCAGTGCTAGAACAGGGGGGGGGAACACCGGGGAGCTGTTTTTT. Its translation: CSARTGGGNTGELFF.